This T cell receptor beta chain was captured in a study of shared clonotypes between healthy human individuals. Trimming stripped 1 base from V and 0 bases from J, with 13 bases between. The CDR3 covers 16 residues. CDR1 is SGHDT and CDR2 is YYEEEE in the germline V gene. The count of this clone is one. The data were produced by immunoSEQ multiplex PCR, yet TCRdb's version contains in-frame clones alone and is incomplete. The data show about 2.5 million clones, under 95% seen once. Material for sequencing was naive CD4+ T cells from PBMCs. Regarding subset: CD45RA+ positively selected. The sequence derives from a man aged 18 to 30 in good health. Some clones in this sample may be carry-over from other donors' samples. The rearrangement joins TRBV5-6 to TRBJ1-1, with unresolved D. CDR3 in amino acids: CASSLSFSGMNTEAFF. The DNA of the CDR3 is TGTGCCAGCAGCTTGTCATTTAGTGGGATGAACACTGAAGCTTTCTTT.